This TCR beta chain was identified during a study of OX40 agonist ivuxolimab in advanced cancers. Study-wide context: Ivuxolimab, an antibody acting as an agonist of OX40 (CD134), was used to treat patients. Patients received ivuxolimab, an intravenous treatment, every 2 weeks at 0.01 to 10 mg/kg. Age averaged approximately 60 years (range roughly 23 to 79), and roughly 80% were male.

Profiled with immunoSEQ multiplex PCR; TCRdb holds only in-frame clones, not every one. The sample records 30,000 to 45,000 clones, roughly 90% being singletons. The CDR3 has 16 amino acids. Germline V gene lookup returns CDR1 MDHEN and CDR2 SYDVKM. Trimming cost V 5 bases and J 2 bases, with 16 bases left between them. The sample here was CD4+ or CD8+ T cells sorted from blood, taken in a trial of the OX40 agonist ivuxolimab. The receptor was derived from an adult with an advanced solid tumor such as melanoma, head and neck, liver or kidney cancer. This chain links TRBV28 with TRBJ2-1; D gene ambiguous. The CDR3 sequence is CASSPLHSGPYNEQFF. The CDR3, as DNA: TGTGCCAGCAGTCCGCTCCATTCTGGCCCCTACAATGAGCAGTTCTTC.